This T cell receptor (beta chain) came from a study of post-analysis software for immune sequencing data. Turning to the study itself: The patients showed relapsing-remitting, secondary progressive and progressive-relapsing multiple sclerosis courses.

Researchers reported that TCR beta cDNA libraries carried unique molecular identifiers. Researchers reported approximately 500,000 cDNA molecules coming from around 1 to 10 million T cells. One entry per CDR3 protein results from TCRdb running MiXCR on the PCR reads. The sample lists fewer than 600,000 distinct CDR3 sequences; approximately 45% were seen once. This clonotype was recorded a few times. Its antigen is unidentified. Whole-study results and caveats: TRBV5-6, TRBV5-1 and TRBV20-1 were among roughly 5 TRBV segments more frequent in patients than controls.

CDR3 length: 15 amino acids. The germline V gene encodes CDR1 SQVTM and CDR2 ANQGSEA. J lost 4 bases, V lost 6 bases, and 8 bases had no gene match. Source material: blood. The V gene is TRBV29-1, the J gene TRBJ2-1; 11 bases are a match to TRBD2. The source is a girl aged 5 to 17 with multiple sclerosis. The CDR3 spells CSVRLGTSGYNEQFF. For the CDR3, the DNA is TGCAGCGTCCGCCTCGGGACTAGCGGATACAATGAGCAGTTCTTC.